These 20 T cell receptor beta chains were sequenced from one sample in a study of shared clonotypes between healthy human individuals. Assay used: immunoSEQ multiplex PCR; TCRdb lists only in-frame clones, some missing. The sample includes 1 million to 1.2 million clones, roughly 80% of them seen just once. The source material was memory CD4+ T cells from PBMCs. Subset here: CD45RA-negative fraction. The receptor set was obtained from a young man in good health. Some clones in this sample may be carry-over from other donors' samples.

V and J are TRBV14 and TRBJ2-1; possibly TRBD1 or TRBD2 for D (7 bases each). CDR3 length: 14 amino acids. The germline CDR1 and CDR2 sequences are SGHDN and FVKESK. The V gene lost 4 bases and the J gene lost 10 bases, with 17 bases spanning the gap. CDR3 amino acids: CASSPETGRVEQFF. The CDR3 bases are TGTGCCAGCAGCCCCGAGACAGGGAGGGTCGAGCAGTTCTTC.

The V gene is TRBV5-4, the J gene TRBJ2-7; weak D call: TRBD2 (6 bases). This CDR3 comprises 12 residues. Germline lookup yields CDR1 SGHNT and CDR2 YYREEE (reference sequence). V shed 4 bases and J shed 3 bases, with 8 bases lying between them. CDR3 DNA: TGTGCCAGCAGCCCGGGGGACTACGAGCAGTACTTC. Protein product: CASSPGDYEQYF.

CDR3 in amino acids: CASRDIRSGNTIYF. The CDR3 DNA follows: TGTGCCAGCAGAGATATTCGCTCTGGAAACACCATATATTTT. This chain connects TRBV6-6 to TRBJ1-3, with D unclear. The CDR3 spans 14 residues. V was trimmed by 6 bases and J by 0 bases, leaving 9 bases between them. The V gene's germline CDR1 is MNHNY and CDR2 SVGAGI (reference sequence).

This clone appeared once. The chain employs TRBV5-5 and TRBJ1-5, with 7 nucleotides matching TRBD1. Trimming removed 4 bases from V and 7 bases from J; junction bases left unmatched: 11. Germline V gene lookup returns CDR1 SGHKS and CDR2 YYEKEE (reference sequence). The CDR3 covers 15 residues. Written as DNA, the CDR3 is TGTGCCAGCAGCACACACAGACAGGGCGGGCAGCCCCAGCATTTT. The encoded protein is CASSTHRQGGQPQHF.

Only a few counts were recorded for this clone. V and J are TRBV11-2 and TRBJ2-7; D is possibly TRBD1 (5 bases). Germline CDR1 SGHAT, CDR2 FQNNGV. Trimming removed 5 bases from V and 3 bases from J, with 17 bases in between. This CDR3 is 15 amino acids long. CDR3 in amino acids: CASSPLKGSFYEQYF. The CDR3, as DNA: TGTGCCAGCAGCCCGTTGAAGGGGTCCTTCTACGAGCAGTACTTC. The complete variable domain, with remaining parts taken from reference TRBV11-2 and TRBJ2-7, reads EAGVAQSPRYKIIEKRQSVAFWCNPISGHATLYWYQQILGQGPKLLIQFQNNGVVDDSQLPKDRFSAERLKGVDSTLKIQPAKLEDSAVYLCASSPLKGSFYEQYFGPGTRLTVT.

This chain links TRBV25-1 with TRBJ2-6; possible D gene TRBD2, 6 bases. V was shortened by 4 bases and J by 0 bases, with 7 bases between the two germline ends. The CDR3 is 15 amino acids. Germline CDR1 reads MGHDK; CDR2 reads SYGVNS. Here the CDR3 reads CASSVGGSGANVLTF. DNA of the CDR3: TGTGCCAGCAGTGTGGGGGGCTCTGGGGCCAACGTCCTGACTTTC.

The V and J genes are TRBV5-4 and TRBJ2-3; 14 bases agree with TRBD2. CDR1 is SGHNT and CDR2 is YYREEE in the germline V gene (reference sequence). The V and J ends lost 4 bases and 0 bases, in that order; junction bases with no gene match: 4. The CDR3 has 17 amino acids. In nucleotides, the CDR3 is TGTGCCAGCAGCACCCGACTAGCGGGAGGGAGCACAGATACGCAGTATTTT. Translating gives CASSTRLAGGSTDTQYF.

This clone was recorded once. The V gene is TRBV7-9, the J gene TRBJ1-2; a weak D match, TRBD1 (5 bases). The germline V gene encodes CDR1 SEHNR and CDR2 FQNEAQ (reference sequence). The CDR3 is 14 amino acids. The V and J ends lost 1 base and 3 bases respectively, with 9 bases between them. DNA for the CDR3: TGTGCCAGCAGCTTAGGGGGCTTGGACTATGGCTACACCTTC. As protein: CASSLGGLDYGYTF.

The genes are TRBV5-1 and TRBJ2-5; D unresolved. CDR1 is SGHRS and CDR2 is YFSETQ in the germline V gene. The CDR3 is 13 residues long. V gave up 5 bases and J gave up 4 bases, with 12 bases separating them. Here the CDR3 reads CASSGTDRETQYF. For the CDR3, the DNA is TGCGCCAGCAGTGGAACGGACCGAGAGACCCAGTACTTC.

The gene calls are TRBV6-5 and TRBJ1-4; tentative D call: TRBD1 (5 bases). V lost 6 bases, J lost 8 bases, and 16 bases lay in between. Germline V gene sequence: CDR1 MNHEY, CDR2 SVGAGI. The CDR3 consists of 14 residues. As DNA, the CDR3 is TGTGCCAGCAGCCCTTTGGGGGGTTACGAAAAACTGTTTTTT. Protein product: CASSPLGGYEKLFF.

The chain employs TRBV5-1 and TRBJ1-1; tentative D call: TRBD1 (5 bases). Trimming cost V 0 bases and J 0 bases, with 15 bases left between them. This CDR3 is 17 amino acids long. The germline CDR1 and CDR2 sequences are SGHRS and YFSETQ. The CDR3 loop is CASSLGLRQTMNTEAFF. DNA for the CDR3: TGCGCCAGCAGCTTGGGGTTACGACAGACCATGAACACTGAAGCTTTCTTT.

CDR3 bases: TGTGCTAGTGAGCATGCAAACAATCAGCCCCAGCATTTT. Protein sequence: CASEHANNQPQHF. The chain carries TRBV12-5 and TRBJ1-5; D is undetermined. The CDR3 has 13 residues. Trimming shortened V by 7 bases and J by 3 bases, and 10 bases separated the two germline ends. Looked up from germline, CDR1 is LGHNT and CDR2 is FRNRAP.

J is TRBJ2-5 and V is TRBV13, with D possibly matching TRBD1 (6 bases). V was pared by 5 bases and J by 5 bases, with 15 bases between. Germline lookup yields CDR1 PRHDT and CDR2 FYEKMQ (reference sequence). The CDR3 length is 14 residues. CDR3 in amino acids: CASSLWQGRETQYF. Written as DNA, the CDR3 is TGTGCCAGCAGCCTTTGGCAGGGGCGTGAGACCCAGTACTTC.

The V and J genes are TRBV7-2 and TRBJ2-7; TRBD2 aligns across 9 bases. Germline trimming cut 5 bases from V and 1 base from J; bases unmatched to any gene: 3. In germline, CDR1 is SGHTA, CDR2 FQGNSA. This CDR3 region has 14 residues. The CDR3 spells CASSRLAVSYEQYF. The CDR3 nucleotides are TGTGCCAGCAGCCGACTAGCGGTATCCTACGAGCAGTACTTC. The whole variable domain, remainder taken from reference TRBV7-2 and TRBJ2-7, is GAGVSQSPSNKVTEKGKDVELRCDPISGHTALYWYRQSLGQGLEFLIYFQGNSAPDKSGLPSDRFSAERTGGSVSTLTIQRTQQEDSAVYLCASSRLAVSYEQYFGPGTRLTVT.

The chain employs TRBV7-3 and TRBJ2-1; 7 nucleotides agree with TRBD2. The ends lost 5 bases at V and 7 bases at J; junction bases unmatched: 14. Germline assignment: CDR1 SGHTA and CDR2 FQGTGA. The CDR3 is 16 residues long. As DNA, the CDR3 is TGTGCCAGCAGCCCTAACGGTGCGGGAGCAGGGAATGAGCAGTTCTTC. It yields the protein CASSPNGAGAGNEQFF. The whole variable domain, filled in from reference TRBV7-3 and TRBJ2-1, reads GAGVSQTPSNKVTEKGKYVELRCDPISGHTALYWYRQSLGQGPEFLIYFQGTGAADDSGLPNDRFFAVRPEGSVSTLKIQRTERGDSAVYLCASSPNGAGAGNEQFFGPGTRLTVL.

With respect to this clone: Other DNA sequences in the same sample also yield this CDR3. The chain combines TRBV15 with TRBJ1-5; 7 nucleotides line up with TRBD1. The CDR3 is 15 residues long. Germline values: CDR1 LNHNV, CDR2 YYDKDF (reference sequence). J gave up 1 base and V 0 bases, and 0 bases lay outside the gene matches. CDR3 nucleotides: TGTGCCACCAGCAGAGACAGGGGGAGCAATCAGCCCCAGCATTTT. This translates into CATSRDRGSNQPQHF. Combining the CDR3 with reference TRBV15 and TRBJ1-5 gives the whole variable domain DAMVIQNPRYQVTQFGKPVTLSCSQTLNHNVMYWYQQKSSQAPKLLFHYYDKDFNNEADTPDNFQSRRPNTSFCFLDIRSPGLGDTAMYLCATSRDRGSNQPQHFGDGTRLSIL.

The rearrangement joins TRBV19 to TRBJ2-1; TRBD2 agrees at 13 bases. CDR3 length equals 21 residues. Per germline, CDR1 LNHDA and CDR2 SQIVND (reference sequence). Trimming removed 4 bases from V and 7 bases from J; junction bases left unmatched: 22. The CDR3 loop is CASSTQTPGLAGTGAWNEQFF. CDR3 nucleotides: TGTGCCAGTAGTACCCAGACCCCGGGACTAGCGGGGACCGGAGCGTGGAATGAGCAGTTCTTC.

CDR3 bases: TGTGCCAGCAGCTCCACCCTAGGACTAGCGTTCGAACGGGAGCAGTACTTC. This encodes CASSSTLGLAFEREQYF. The V gene is TRBV5-4, the J gene TRBJ2-7; 9 bases are shared with TRBD2. The CDR3 sequence is 17 residues long. V lost 3 bases and J lost 7; bases outside the gene matches: 17. CDR1 is SGHNT, CDR2 YYREEE, per germline (reference sequence).

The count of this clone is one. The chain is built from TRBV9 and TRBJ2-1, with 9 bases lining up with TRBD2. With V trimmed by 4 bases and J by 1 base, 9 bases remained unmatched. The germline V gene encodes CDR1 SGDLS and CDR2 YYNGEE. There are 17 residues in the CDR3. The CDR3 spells CASSLRLAENSYNEQFF. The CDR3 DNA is TGTGCCAGCAGCCTGCGACTAGCGGAAAATTCCTACAATGAGCAGTTCTTC.

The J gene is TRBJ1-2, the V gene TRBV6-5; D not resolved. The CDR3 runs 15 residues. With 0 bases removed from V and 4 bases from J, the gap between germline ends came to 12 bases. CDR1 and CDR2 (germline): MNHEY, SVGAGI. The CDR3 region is CASSYSRASFYGYTF. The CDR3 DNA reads TGTGCCAGCAGTTACTCGAGAGCCTCCTTCTATGGCTACACCTTC.